This passage covers 18 T cell receptor beta chains from one sample sequenced in a study of T cell changes during pregnancy in multiple sclerosis. Clones were sequenced by immunoSEQ multiplex PCR, and TCRdb holds only the in-frame ones, with some missing. The sample yields roughly 35,000 clones, 85% to 90% seen once. The specimen was CD8+ T cells from peripheral blood mononuclear cells, collected after pregnancy. These receptors came from a female donor with multiple sclerosis, enrolled in a pregnancy study.

The V gene is TRBV27, the J gene TRBJ2-7; the match to TRBD2 covers 7 bases. Unmatched junction bases numbered 4, after V lost 2 bases and J lost 0 bases. The CDR3 is made up of 15 amino acids. The germline V gene has CDR1 MNHEY and CDR2 SMNVEV (reference sequence). CDR3 sequence reads: CASSLRGGSSYEQYF. DNA for the CDR3: TGTGCCAGCAGTTTACGCGGGGGAAGCTCCTACGAGCAGTACTTC.

The chain carries TRBV28 and TRBJ2-7; the D gene is possibly TRBD2 (6 bases). CDR1 and CDR2 from the germline V gene are MDHEN and SYDVKM. V dropped 7 bases and J dropped 2 bases, with 15 bases sitting between them. CDR3 length: 14 residues. This chain's CDR3 is CASIPPGVPYEQYF. CDR3 coding DNA: TGTGCCAGCATTCCTCCGGGGGTTCCCTACGAGCAGTACTTC. The entire variable domain, with the rest obtained from reference TRBV28 and TRBJ2-7, is as follows: DVKVTQSSRYLVKRTGEKVFLECVQDMDHENMFWYRQDPGLGLRLIYFSYDVKMKEKGDIPEGYSVSREKKERFSLILESASTNQTSMYLCASIPPGVPYEQYFGPGTRLTVT.

The V call is TRBV11-2, the J call TRBJ1-6, with TRBD1 identical over 7 bases. This CDR3 contains 14 residues. CDR1 and CDR2 from the germline V gene are SGHAT and FQNNGV. V lost 4 bases to trimming and J lost 7 bases; unmatched junction nucleotides: 4. The CDR3 loop is CASSSLTGNSPLHF. The CDR3 DNA sequence: TGTGCCAGCAGCTCGCTGACAGGGAATTCACCCCTCCACTTT.

V gene TRBV7-9 combines with J gene TRBJ2-7, with 10 bases lining up with TRBD1. Per germline, CDR1 SEHNR and CDR2 FQNEAQ (reference sequence). V lost 4 bases, J lost 3 bases, and 6 bases stayed unmatched. The CDR3 loop spans 15 amino acids. The CDR3 reads CASSSAGDRGYEQYF. The CDR3 DNA reads TGTGCCAGCAGCTCAGCGGGGGACAGGGGCTACGAGCAGTACTTC.

The genes are TRBV7-9 and TRBJ2-1; 7 bases align to TRBD1. Trimming at V came to 4 bases and at J to 6 bases, leaving 12 bases not matched to a gene. The CDR3 totals 16 residues. Per germline, CDR1 SEHNR and CDR2 FQNEAQ (reference sequence). CDR3 sequence reads: CASSSPGQDAFNEQFF. The CDR3 DNA reads as TGTGCCAGCAGCTCCCCCGGACAGGACGCCTTCAATGAGCAGTTCTTC.

CDR3 loop: CASSFGQFNTEAFF. DNA of the CDR3: TGTGCCAGCAGTTTTGGACAATTCAACACTGAAGCTTTCTTT. The rearrangement links TRBV27 to TRBJ1-1, with D maybe TRBD1 (5 bases). The CDR3 consists of 14 residues. Between the trimmed V and J ends, which lost 3 bases and 2 bases, there was a span of 10 bases. CDR1 and CDR2 from the germline V gene are MNHEY and SMNVEV (reference sequence).

This clone was observed at least ten times. CDR3 DNA: TGTGCCAGCAGTGACGGACAGGGGGCAGATACGCAGTATTTT. Encoded protein: CASSDGQGADTQYF. The chain uses TRBV6-4 and TRBJ2-3; 10 positions match TRBD1. The CDR3 runs 14 residues. The V and J ends lost 2 bases and 4 bases, in that order; junction bases with no gene match: 0. Germline-derived CDR1 and CDR2 are MRHNA and SNTAGT.

V and J are TRBV10-3 and TRBJ2-5; no reliable D call. The germline V gene encodes CDR1 ENHRY and CDR2 SYGVKD. The V end was cut by 3 bases, the J end by 7 bases, with 12 bases between. The CDR3 covers 13 residues. This chain's CDR3 is CAISDLASVTQYF. The CDR3 DNA reads TGTGCCATCAGTGACCTTGCCAGCGTGACCCAGTACTTC.

V and J are TRBV7-6 and TRBJ2-3; 8 bases fit TRBD2. The junction had 5 bases not matched to a gene; V was cut back by 1 base and J by 2 bases. The germline CDR1 and CDR2 sequences are SGHVS and FNYEAQ. The CDR3 spans 16 residues. The CDR3: CASSLGDGGATDTQYF. In DNA form, the CDR3 reads TGTGCCAGCAGCTTAGGCGACGGGGGGGCCACAGATACGCAGTATTTT. The whole variable domain, filled in from reference TRBV7-6 and TRBJ2-3, reads GAGVSQSPRYKVTKRGQDVALRCDPISGHVSLYWYRQALGQGPEFLTYFNYEAQQDKSGLPNDRFSAERPEGSISTLTIQRTEQRDSAMYRCASSLGDGGATDTQYFGPGTRLTVL.

V gene TRBV6-1 combines with J gene TRBJ2-7, with D uncertain. The V and J ends lost 4 bases and 3 bases respectively, with 16 bases between them. The germline V gene encodes CDR1 MNHNS and CDR2 SASEGT. This CDR3 contains 15 residues. The CDR3 DNA reads TGTGCCAGCAGTGTCGGAGACGCGGAGAACTACGAGCAGTACTTC. This codes for CASSVGDAENYEQYF.

J is TRBJ2-3 and V is TRBV30; a weak D match, TRBD2 (5 bases). Germline lookup yields CDR1 GTSNPN and CDR2 SVGIG (reference sequence). The CDR3 spans 14 residues. Trimming removed 0 bases from V and 2 bases from J, with 9 bases in between. CDR3 coding DNA: TGTGCCTGGAGTGTCGCTAGCCACACAGATACGCAGTATTTT. Its protein product is CAWSVASHTDTQYF.

This clone appeared a few times. This chain links TRBV4-1 with TRBJ1-1; the match to TRBD1 covers 7 bases. The CDR3 has 15 residues. CDR1 MGHRA and CDR2 YSYEKL come from the germline V gene. The ends lost 3 bases at V and 1 base at J; junction bases unmatched: 5. As DNA, the CDR3 is TGCGCCAGCAGCCACCCTACAGGGGAGAACACTGAAGCTTTCTTT. The encoded protein is CASSHPTGENTEAFF.

The V gene is TRBV7-8, the J gene TRBJ1-1; 9 positions match TRBD1. The germline gives CDR1 SGHVS, CDR2 FQNEAQ. After removal of 3 bases from V and 1 base from J, the junction contained 3 bases not matched to a gene. This CDR3 contains 15 residues. The CDR3 sequence is CASSLGQGPNTEAFF. As DNA, the CDR3 is TGTGCCAGCAGCTTGGGACAGGGACCGAACACTGAAGCTTTCTTT.

This chain links TRBV6-6 with TRBJ1-1; D is unclear. V was cut by 4 bases and J by 14 bases, with 8 bases left in between. The CDR3 length is 9 residues. Per the germline V gene, CDR1 is MNHNY and CDR2 is SVGAGI (reference sequence). The CDR3 spells CASSSEIFF. Written as DNA, the CDR3 is TGTGCCAGCAGTTCGGAGATCTTCTTT.

The chain links TRBV7-9 to TRBJ2-7; 7 nucleotides agree with TRBD1. The CDR3 is 19 residues long. Trimming at V came to 7 bases and at J to 3 bases, leaving 24 bases not matched to a gene. Per the germline V gene, CDR1 is SEHNR and CDR2 is FQNEAQ (reference sequence). This CDR3 is CASTPPSGTALGGSYEQYF. As DNA, the CDR3 is TGTGCCAGCACCCCACCCTCCGGGACAGCCCTAGGTGGGAGCTACGAGCAGTACTTC.

The V gene is TRBV10-3, the J gene TRBJ1-3; D gene unclear. V gave up 2 bases and J gave up 7 bases, with 3 bases separating them. CDR3 length: 11 residues. In germline, CDR1 is ENHRY, CDR2 SYGVKD. CDR3 sequence: CAISEQNTIYF. CDR3 nucleotides: TGTGCCATCAGTGAGCAGAACACCATATATTTT.

The gene calls are TRBV18 and TRBJ2-7; 10 positions match TRBD1. Losses at the gene ends were 2 bases for V and 3 bases for J; bases not matched to a gene: 7. CDR1 and CDR2 (germline): KGHSH, LQKENI. The CDR3 is 16 amino acids. The CDR3 region is CASSPRDRGFNYEQYF. CDR3 DNA sequence: TGTGCCAGCTCACCAAGGGACAGGGGTTTTAACTACGAGCAGTACTTC. The entire variable domain, with the rest obtained from reference TRBV18 and TRBJ2-7, is as follows: NAGVMQNPRHLVRRRGQEARLRCSPMKGHSHVYWYRQLPEEGLKFMVYLQKENIIDESGMPKERFSAEFPKEGPSILRIQQVVRGDSAAYFCASSPRDRGFNYEQYFGPGTRLTVT.

V gene TRBV19 combines with J gene TRBJ1-2, with 8 bases aligning to TRBD1. The CDR3 runs to 13 residues. With V trimmed by 6 bases and J by 7 bases, 7 bases remained unmatched. The V gene's germline CDR1 is LNHDA and CDR2 SQIVND (reference sequence). For the CDR3, the DNA is TGTGCCAGTAGCGTACAGGGGGGCGTTGGCTACACCTTC. Its protein is CASSVQGGVGYTF.